The 9 T cell receptor beta chains below all came from one sample that was sequenced in a study of blood T cell repertoires in COVID-19. The protocol was immunoSEQ multiplex PCR, while the TCRdb copy is restricted to in-frame clones and leaves out a portion. Altogether 200,000 to 250,000 clones are present, roughly 84% being singletons, with the ten largest covering over 2.5%. The sequenced sample was peripheral blood. The origin of the receptors is a man aged 45-60 years who had recovered from COVID-19.

V gene TRBV6-5 combines with J gene TRBJ2-7, with 7 bases that match TRBD2. The trim removed 0 bases at V and 3 bases at J, leaving 5 bases unmatched. CDR1 is MNHEY and CDR2 is SVGAGI in the germline V gene. This CDR3 comprises 15 residues. CDR3 residues: CASSYSLAEVYEQYF. Written as DNA, the CDR3 is TGTGCCAGCAGTTACTCCCTAGCGGAGGTCTACGAGCAGTACTTC.

The chain carries TRBV19 and TRBJ1-1; D is unresolved. Trimming removed 0 bases from V and 1 base from J, with 15 bases in between. The length of the CDR3 is 17 residues. Germline V gene data show CDR1 as LNHDA and CDR2 as SQIVND (reference sequence). CDR3 loop: CASSIDQAGWKNTEAFF. For the CDR3, the DNA is TGTGCCAGTAGTATAGATCAGGCAGGTTGGAAGAACACTGAAGCTTTCTTT. The complete variable domain, with remaining parts taken from reference TRBV19 and TRBJ1-1, reads DGGITQSPKYLFRKEGQNVTLSCEQNLNHDAMYWYRQDPGQGLRLIYYSQIVNDFQKGDIAEGYSVSREKKESFPLTVTSAQKNPTAFYLCASSIDQAGWKNTEAFFGQGTRLTVV.

V is TRBV2 and J is TRBJ2-2, with TRBD1 identical over 7 bases. The V gene end was trimmed by 6 bases and the J gene end by 3 bases; junction bases not matched to a gene: 7. The length of the CDR3 is 15 residues. CDR1 and CDR2 (germline): SNHLY, FYNNEI. CDR3: CASSDRVGDTGELFF. The CDR3, as DNA: TGTGCCAGCAGCGACAGGGTAGGAGACACCGGGGAGCTGTTTTTT.

This sequence joins TRBV5-4 and TRBJ2-3; D is perhaps TRBD2 (5 bases). Germline V gives CDR1 SGHNT, CDR2 YYREEE (reference sequence). The CDR3 has 16 amino acids. The V and J ends lost 0 bases and 0 bases respectively, with 11 bases between them. The CDR3 sequence is CASSLGAGVSTDTQYF. For the CDR3, the DNA is TGTGCCAGCAGCTTGGGTGCCGGGGTAAGCACAGATACGCAGTATTTT.

The CDR3 nucleotides are TGTGCCACCAGTGATTGGGGTGGAAGGTGGGGCACCCAAGAGACCCAGTACTTC. Protein: CATSDWGGRWGTQETQYF. The chain is built from TRBV24-1 and TRBJ2-5, with a weak D call TRBD1 (5 bases). The CDR3 has 18 residues. CDR1 KGHDR and CDR2 SFDVKD come from the germline V gene. V lost 2 bases, J lost 1 base, and 19 bases lay in between.

The chain joins TRBV2 to TRBJ1-5; possibly TRBD1 for D (5 bases). Germline values: CDR1 SNHLY, CDR2 FYNNEI. V lost 4 bases and J 6 bases, leaving 10 bases between the germline ends. There are 13 residues in the CDR3. This chain's CDR3 is CASSVGEGQPQHF. CDR3 bases: TGTGCCAGCAGTGTAGGGGAAGGTCAGCCCCAGCATTTT. The full variable domain, with the rest looked up from reference TRBV2 and TRBJ1-5, is EPEVTQTPSHQVTQMGQEVILRCVPISNHLYFYWYRQILGQKVEFLVSFYNNEISEKSEIFDDQFSVERPDGSNFTLKIRSTKLEDSAMYFCASSVGEGQPQHFGDGTRLSIL.

The chain couples TRBV19 to TRBJ2-3; 9 bases match TRBD2. The germline V gene has CDR1 LNHDA and CDR2 SQIVND (reference sequence). Trimming cost V 1 base and J 5 bases; bases outside gene matches: 4. The CDR3 is 15 amino acids. DNA of the CDR3: TGTGCCAGTAGTATAGCGGCTAGCGGGAAAGATACGCAGTATTTT. Its protein is CASSIAASGKDTQYF.

The chain has TRBV21-1 and TRBJ1-2; the D call of TRBD1 is as the table states it, not checked on the DNA. TRBV21-1 is assigned pseudogene status. The CDR3 runs to 14 residues. CDR3 residues: CASSESPTGCGYTF. The CDR3 coding sequence is TGTGCCAGCAGCGAGAGTCCTACAGGGTGCGGCTACACCTTC.

This chain connects TRBV19 to TRBJ1-1; D call uncertain. The CDR3 spans 15 residues. The germline V gene encodes CDR1 LNHDA and CDR2 SQIVND (reference sequence). Trimming cost V 5 bases and J 0 bases, with 13 bases left between them. CDR3 coding DNA: TGTGCCAGTAGTCCCGGGTCCCTGGTGAACACTGAAGCTTTCTTT. It is translated as CASSPGSLVNTEAFF.